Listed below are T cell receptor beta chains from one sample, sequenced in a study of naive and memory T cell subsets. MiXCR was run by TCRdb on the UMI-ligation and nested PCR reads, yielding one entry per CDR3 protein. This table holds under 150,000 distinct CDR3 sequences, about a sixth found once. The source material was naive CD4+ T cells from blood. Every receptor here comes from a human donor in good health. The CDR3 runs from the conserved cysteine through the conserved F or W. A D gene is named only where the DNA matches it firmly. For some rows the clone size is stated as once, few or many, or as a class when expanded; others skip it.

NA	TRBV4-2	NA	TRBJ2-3	TGTGCCAGCAGCCAAGATCTCACAGCTAGCACAGATACGCAGTATTTT	CASSQDLTASTDTQYF
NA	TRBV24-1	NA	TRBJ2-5	TGTGCCACCAGTGACTCATTGGGGGTCGGACAAGAGACCCAGTACTTC	CATSDSLGVGQETQYF
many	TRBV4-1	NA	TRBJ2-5	TGCGCCAGCAGCCAAGCCCTGGGGGAGACCCAGTACTTC	CASSQALGETQYF
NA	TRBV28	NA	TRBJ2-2	TGTGCCAGCAGTATCGGGAACACCGGGGAGCTGTTTTTT	CASSIGNTGELFF
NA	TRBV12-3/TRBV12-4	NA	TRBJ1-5	TGTGCCAGCAGTTTAGGGTCCGTTAATCAGCCCCAGCATTTT	CASSLGSVNQPQHF
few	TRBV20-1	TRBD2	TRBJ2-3	TGCAGTGCTAGGGTAGCGGGAGGATCAGATACGCAGTATTTT	CSARVAGGSDTQYF
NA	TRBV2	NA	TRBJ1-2	TGTGCCAGCAGGCGGGACACGAACTATGGCTACACCTTC	CASRRDTNYGYTF
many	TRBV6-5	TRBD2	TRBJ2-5	TGTGCCAGCAGTTACTCGAGACTAGCGGGCCTTCAAGAGACCCAGTACTTC	CASSYSRLAGLQETQYF
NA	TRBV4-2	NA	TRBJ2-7	TGTGCCAGCAGCCAAGGGCAGGACCCTTTATCCTACGAGCAGTACTTC	CASSQGQDPLSYEQYF
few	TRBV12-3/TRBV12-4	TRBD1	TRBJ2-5	TGTGCCAGCAGTCTAGGACAGGAGGTGGAGACCCAGTACTTC	CASSLGQEVETQYF
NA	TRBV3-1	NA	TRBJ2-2	TGTGCCAGCAGCCACACCGGGGAGCTGTTTTTT	CASSHTGELFF
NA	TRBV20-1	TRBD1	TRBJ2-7	TGCAGTGCCGCCGGACAGGGGGCCTACGAGCAGTACTTC	CSAAGQGAYEQYF
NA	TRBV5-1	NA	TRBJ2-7	TGCGCCAGCAGCTTGGGAGGCAGGAGTTCTGGGGCCTACGAGCAGTACTTC	CASSLGGRSSGAYEQYF
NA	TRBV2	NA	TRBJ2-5	TGTGCCAGCAGTGAAGCTAGTTACCAAGAGACCCAGTACTTC	CASSEASYQETQYF
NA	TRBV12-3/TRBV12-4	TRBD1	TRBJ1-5	TGTGCCAGCAGCCCGGACAGGGTGGGCAATCAGCCCCAGCATTTT	CASSPDRVGNQPQHF
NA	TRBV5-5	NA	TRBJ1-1	TGTGCCAGCGGTCGACGGCAATCGAACACTGAAGCTTTCTTT	CASGRRQSNTEAFF
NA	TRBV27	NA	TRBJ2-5	TGTGCCAGCAGTTTATGGTCAGATAAAGAGACCCAGTACTTC	CASSLWSDKETQYF
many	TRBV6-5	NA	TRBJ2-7	TGTGCCAGCAGTTACGCCGGGGCAGCGCCCTACGAGCAGTACTTC	CASSYAGAAPYEQYF
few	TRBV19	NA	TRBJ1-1	TGTGCCAGTAGCATAGGGCAGAACACTGAAGCTTTCTTT	CASSIGQNTEAFF
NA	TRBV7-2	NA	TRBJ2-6	TGTGCCAGCTTGGAGGTTCCTGGGGCCAACGTCCTGACTTTC	CASLEVPGANVLTF
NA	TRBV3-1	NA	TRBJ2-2	TGTGCCAGCAGCCCCATGGCCAACAGGGTGAAAACCGGGGAGCTGTTTTTT	CASSPMANRVKTGELFF
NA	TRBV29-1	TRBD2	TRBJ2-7	TGCAGCGTTGGGGTGGGAGGGCCGCGGGAGCAGTACTTC	CSVGVGGPREQYF